The 28 T cell receptor beta chains below all came from one sample that was sequenced in a study of blood T cell repertoires in COVID-19. The repertoire was sequenced with immunoSEQ multiplex PCR; TCRdb's copy has only in-frame clones and lacks some. Among under 250,000 clones listed, approximately 82% were seen once. Source material: peripheral blood. The receptor set was obtained from a woman between 70 and 85 years old with active or convalescent COVID-19.

This chain links TRBV6-5 with TRBJ1-2; 7 nucleotides match TRBD1. V lost 4 bases and J lost 4; bases outside the gene matches: 9. The germline V gene encodes CDR1 MNHEY and CDR2 SVGAGI. This CDR3 is 15 amino acids long. For the CDR3, the DNA is TGTGCCAGCAGTTCCTTTAACAGGGGTTCCTATGGCTACACCTTC. Translation gives CASSSFNRGSYGYTF.

The chain links TRBV5-1 to TRBJ2-2, with 10 bases matching TRBD2. The CDR3 extends over 18 amino acids. Trimming took 7 bases from V and 0 from J; bases not matched to a gene: 12. Germline CDR1 SGHRS, CDR2 YFSETQ. CDR3 nucleotides: TGCGCCAGCGGTAATCTAGCGGGGGATCTCGCGAACACCGGGGAGCTGTTTTTT. Protein: CASGNLAGDLANTGELFF.

This rearrangement joins TRBV6-4 to TRBJ1-1; TRBD1 is a possible D gene (6 bases). V gave up 9 bases and J gave up 1 base, with 15 bases separating them. This CDR3 contains 14 residues. The V gene's germline CDR1 is MRHNA and CDR2 SNTAGT. The CDR3 spells CARGGARRNTEAFF. In nucleotides, the CDR3 is TGTGCCAGGGGGGGGGCTAGACGGAACACTGAAGCTTTCTTT.

The J gene is TRBJ1-1, the V gene TRBV6-5; weak D call: TRBD1 (5 bases). There are 13 residues in the CDR3. The V end was cut by 5 bases, the J end by 1 base, with 8 bases between. The germline V gene encodes CDR1 MNHEY and CDR2 SVGAGI. This chain's CDR3 is CASSLGANTEAFF. CDR3 DNA: TGTGCCAGCAGTCTAGGGGCGAACACTGAAGCTTTCTTT.

Here the CDR3 DNA reads TGTGCCAGCAGCCAAGGGACGGCGGGAGGCGAGCAGTACTTC. This translates into CASSQGTAGGEQYF. The chain carries TRBV3-1 (or the pseudogene TRBV3-2) and TRBJ2-7, with 8 nucleotides matching TRBD2. The germline gives CDR1 LGHDT, CDR2 YNNKEL (reference sequence). V shed 1 base and J 6 bases; nucleotides not matched to a gene: 5. The CDR3 loop spans 14 amino acids.

J is TRBJ2-1 and V is TRBV18, with 12 nucleotides matching TRBD2. From germline, CDR1 is KGHSH and CDR2 LQKENI. V dropped 7 bases and J dropped 0; count of bases not matched to a gene: 7. The length of the CDR3 is 17 residues. The CDR3: CASFGLAGSRSYNEQFF. CDR3 in DNA: TGTGCCAGCTTTGGACTAGCGGGGAGCCGCTCCTACAATGAGCAGTTCTTC.

The chain couples TRBV7-9 to TRBJ2-5, with 10 bases lining up with TRBD1. The CDR3 spans 15 residues. Germline lookup yields CDR1 SEHNR and CDR2 FQNEAQ (reference sequence). V lost 5 bases, J lost 5 bases, and 8 bases stayed unmatched. DNA of the CDR3: TGTGCCAGCAGCCCGGGGACAGGGGTCGGGGAGACCCAGTACTTC. It specifies CASSPGTGVGETQYF.

J is TRBJ1-1 and V is TRBV19; 7 nucleotides match TRBD1. Germline CDR1 LNHDA, CDR2 SQIVND (reference sequence). The CDR3 has 11 amino acids. Trimming at V came to 7 bases and at J to 8 bases, leaving 4 bases not matched to a gene. The CDR3 here is CASTDRAEAFF. CDR3 nucleotides: TGTGCCAGTACCGACAGGGCAGAAGCTTTCTTT.

This clone was recorded many times. The J gene is TRBJ1-1, the V gene TRBV2; unclear D gene. Looked up from germline, CDR1 is SNHLY and CDR2 is FYNNEI. CDR3 length equals 15 residues. Trimming removed 0 bases from V and 2 bases from J, with 10 bases in between. CDR3 amino acids: CASSEAEGTNTEAFF. The CDR3, as DNA: TGTGCCAGCAGTGAAGCAGAGGGCACCAACACTGAAGCTTTCTTT.

This sequence joins TRBV3-1 (or the pseudogene TRBV3-2) and TRBJ2-7; D is possibly TRBD1 (5 bases). The CDR3 is 14 amino acids. Looked up from germline, CDR1 is LGHDT and CDR2 is YNNKEL (reference sequence). With 4 bases removed from V and 3 bases from J, the gap between germline ends came to 13 bases. The CDR3 nucleotides are TGTGCCAGCAGCCGGGCAGGGCCCCTCTACGAGCAGTACTTC. It codes for CASSRAGPLYEQYF.

This CDR3 is CASREGNYNSPLHF. Written as DNA, the CDR3 is TGTGCCAGCAGGGAGGGGAACTATAATTCACCCCTCCACTTT. The V gene is TRBV7-6, the J gene TRBJ1-6; D perhaps matches TRBD1 (5 bases). Germline V gene lookup returns CDR1 SGHVS and CDR2 FNYEAQ. This CDR3 spans 14 amino acids. V lost 6 bases, J lost 3 bases, and 9 bases lay in between.

This CDR3 is CASSGTGVNTEAFF. In nucleotides, the CDR3 is TGTGCCAGCAGCGGGACAGGAGTAAACACTGAAGCTTTCTTT. The chain links TRBV2 to TRBJ1-1; 8 bases line up with TRBD1. This CDR3 is 14 amino acids long. After removal of 6 bases from V and 2 bases from J, the junction contained 5 bases not matched to a gene. The germline CDR1 and CDR2 sequences are SNHLY and FYNNEI.

This clone appeared a few times. This chain links TRBV10-2 with TRBJ1-4; D possibly corresponds to TRBD1 (5 bases). Germline CDR1 WSHSY, CDR2 SAAADI. The CDR3 runs 12 residues. The ends were cut back, 6 bases at V and 7 bases at J, with 9 bases in the middle. The CDR3 here is CASRRQSEKLFF. In DNA, the CDR3 is TGCGCCAGCAGAAGACAGAGTGAAAAACTGTTTTTT.

This clone was counted only a few times. The genes are TRBV6-5 and TRBJ1-1; D perhaps matches TRBD1 (5 bases). The germline CDR1 and CDR2 sequences are MNHEY and SVGAGI. This CDR3 comprises 15 residues. V was cut by 2 bases and J by 14 bases, with 24 bases left in between. The CDR3 DNA reads TGTGCCAGCAGTTACAAAGGCCCCGGGGGGGGTAAGCTGTTCTTT. Protein sequence: CASSYKGPGGGKLFF.

The chain combines TRBV5-6 with TRBJ1-2; D uncertain. Trimming took off 3 bases at V and 4 bases at J, with 4 bases between the two ends. In germline, CDR1 is SGHDT, CDR2 YYEEEE. This CDR3 is 11 amino acids long. The CDR3 coding sequence is TGTGCCAGCAGCTGGAGCTATGGCTACACCTTC. Protein: CASSWSYGYTF. The whole variable domain, remainder taken from reference TRBV5-6 and TRBJ1-2, is DAGVTQSPTHLIKTRGQQVTLRCSPKSGHDTVSWYQQALGQGPQFIFQYYEEEERQRGNFPDRFSGHQFPNYSSELNVNALLLGDSALYLCASSWSYGYTFGSGTRLTVV.

The rearrangement links TRBV6-5 to TRBJ1-1; D is possibly TRBD1 (5 bases). CDR1 MNHEY and CDR2 SVGAGI come from the germline V gene. V was trimmed by 6 bases and J by 7 bases, leaving 12 bases between them. CDR3 length: 12 residues. The CDR3 region is CASRPRQNEAFF. As DNA, the CDR3 is TGTGCCAGCAGGCCAAGACAGAATGAAGCTTTCTTT.

This rearrangement joins TRBV30 to TRBJ1-5; D is undetermined. Trimming stripped 1 base from V and 5 bases from J, with 12 bases between. This CDR3 spans 14 amino acids. Germline V gene data show CDR1 as GTSNPN and CDR2 as SVGIG (reference sequence). The CDR3: CAWSGAIGDQPQHF. The CDR3 DNA reads TGTGCCTGGAGTGGGGCGATAGGCGATCAGCCCCAGCATTTT.

The chain recombines TRBV6-5 with TRBJ2-5, with 9 bases that match TRBD1. J gave up 5 bases and V 5 bases, and 6 bases lay outside the gene matches. CDR3 size: 14 residues. The V gene's germline CDR1 is MNHEY and CDR2 SVGAGI. CDR3 sequence: CASSRGTGIETQYF. In DNA, the CDR3 is TGTGCCAGCAGTCGAGGGACAGGGATCGAGACCCAGTACTTC.

The CDR3 DNA follows: TGTGCCAGCAGCCCCCAGGGGACGGGCGGTGAGCAGTACTTC. Amino acids: CASSPQGTGGEQYF. V is TRBV7-2 and J is TRBJ2-7, with D possibly matching TRBD1 (6 bases). The germline gives CDR1 SGHTA, CDR2 FQGNSA. Between the trimmed V and J ends, which lost 5 bases and 7 bases, there was a span of 18 bases. This CDR3 region has 14 residues.

This chain connects TRBV19 to TRBJ1-2; 10 nucleotides agree with TRBD1. Per germline, CDR1 LNHDA and CDR2 SQIVND (reference sequence). J lost 5 bases, V lost 5 bases, and 2 bases had no gene match. The CDR3 length is 13 residues. The CDR3, as DNA: TGTGCCAGTAGTGACAGGGGGCGGTATGGCTACACCTTC. Its protein product is CASSDRGRYGYTF.

The chain recombines TRBV5-1 with TRBJ2-2; TRBD2 matches 9 bases. Looked up from germline, CDR1 is SGHRS and CDR2 is YFSETQ. The V and J ends lost 4 bases and 8 bases, in that order; junction bases with no gene match: 12. This CDR3 comprises 16 residues. CDR3 sequence: CASSPSSGETRGELFF. The DNA for the CDR3 is TGCGCCAGCAGCCCCTCTAGCGGGGAAACCAGGGGGGAGCTGTTTTTT.

A few counts support this clone. The chain couples TRBV27 to TRBJ1-5; a possible D gene is TRBD1 (5 bases). Trimming stripped 2 bases from V and 5 bases from J, with 7 bases between. The germline CDR1 and CDR2 sequences are MNHEY and SMNVEV (reference sequence). This CDR3 contains 13 residues. The CDR3 region has the DNA TGTGCCAGCAGTTTAAGCAGGGATCAGCCCCAGCATTTT. Its protein is CASSLSRDQPQHF.

This clone showed up just a few times. The rearrangement uses TRBV4-1 and TRBJ1-3; D gene unclear. The CDR3 length is 16 residues. Trimming took off 0 bases at V and 0 bases at J, with 9 bases between the two ends. The germline V gene has CDR1 MGHRA and CDR2 YSYEKL. CDR3: CASSQDPYLSGNTIYF. The CDR3, as DNA: TGCGCCAGCAGCCAAGACCCCTACCTCTCTGGAAACACCATATATTTT.

This clone was observed many times. The chain is built from TRBV5-5 and TRBJ2-3; D is possibly TRBD2 (6 bases). The CDR3 totals 13 residues. Germline V gene sequence: CDR1 SGHKS, CDR2 YYEKEE (reference sequence). V lost 4 bases to trimming and J lost 5 bases, with 11 bases between them. In DNA, the CDR3 is TGTGCCAGCAGCGCCGGGGGTTTAGATACGCAGTATTTT. Translation gives CASSAGGLDTQYF.

For the CDR3, the DNA is TGTGCCTGGGAGAAGGGACTAGCGGAAGAGACCCAGTACTTC. Its translation: CAWEKGLAEETQYF. This chain connects TRBV30 to TRBJ2-5; 11 bases are a match to TRBD2. Per germline, CDR1 GTSNPN and CDR2 SVGIG (reference sequence). V lost 5 bases and J lost 3; bases outside the gene matches: 5. The CDR3 consists of 14 residues. The full variable domain, its missing parts supplied by reference TRBV30 and TRBJ2-5, is SQTIHQWPATLVQPVGSPLSLECTVEGTSNPNLYWYRQAAGRGLQLLFYSVGIGQISSEVPQNLSASRPQDRQFILSSKKLLLSDSGFYLCAWEKGLAEETQYFGPGTRLLVL.

The CDR3 DNA reads TGCGCCAGCAGCCAAGCCGGGACAGGAAGGAATGAGCAGTTCTTC. Translated: CASSQAGTGRNEQFF. This rearrangement joins TRBV4-1 to TRBJ2-1; 8 nucleotides align to TRBD1. CDR3 length equals 15 residues. The J segment lost 7 bases and the V segment lost 1 base, leaving 6 bases of the junction unmatched. Germline V CDR1 and CDR2: MGHRA, YSYEKL.

This clone has a handful of counts. This sequence joins TRBV10-2 and TRBJ2-5, with 13 bases identical to TRBD2. Trimming at V came to 5 bases and at J to 4 bases, leaving 10 bases not matched to a gene. Germline V gives CDR1 WSHSY, CDR2 SAAADI. This CDR3 has 17 amino acids. The CDR3 DNA reads as TGCGCCAGCAGTCCGACTAGCGGGGGGTCCCGGCGAGAGACCCAGTACTTC. Translating gives CASSPTSGGSRRETQYF.

The chain uses TRBV30 and TRBJ1-2, with a tentative D call TRBD1 (5 bases). Germline V CDR1 and CDR2: GTSNPN, SVGIG (reference sequence). Trimming cost V 4 bases and J 5 bases, with 23 bases left between them. The CDR3 contains 16 residues. CDR3 nucleotide sequence: TGTGCCTGGACTGGGGGGATCCGGGGTTTTTGGTATGGCTACACCTTC. Translating gives CAWTGGIRGFWYGYTF. The full variable domain, in which reference TRBV30 and TRBJ1-2 provide the parts outside the CDR3, is SQTIHQWPATLVQPVGSPLSLECTVEGTSNPNLYWYRQAAGRGLQLLFYSVGIGQISSEVPQNLSASRPQDRQFILSSKKLLLSDSGFYLCAWTGGIRGFWYGYTFGSGTRLTVV.